Below, 10 T cell receptor beta chains from the same sample are listed, as sequenced in a study of blood T cell repertoires in COVID-19. Profiled with immunoSEQ multiplex PCR; TCRdb holds only in-frame clones, not every one. The sample gives 150,000 or so clones, 65% to 90% of which show up once; roughly 8.9% is in the top ten. The sample taken for sequencing was peripheral blood. These receptors were obtained from a woman between 50 and 59 years old with acute or convalescent COVID-19.

V usage is TRBV6-4 and J usage is TRBJ2-3, with D uncertain. V was clipped by 0 bases and J by 1 base, with 5 bases between them. Germline-derived CDR1 and CDR2 are MRHNA and SNTAGT. There are 14 residues in the CDR3. The CDR3 loop is CASSDSGGTDTQYF. As DNA, the CDR3 is TGTGCCAGCAGTGACTCGGGCGGCACAGATACGCAGTATTTT.

V usage is TRBV5-6 and J usage is TRBJ2-7; D is perhaps TRBD1 (6 bases). The CDR3 is made up of 15 amino acids. Trimming stripped 0 bases from V and 2 bases from J, with 12 bases between. CDR1 and CDR2 from the germline V gene are SGHDT and YYEEEE. The CDR3 is CASSLVSGDPYEQYF. Written as DNA, the CDR3 is TGTGCCAGCAGCTTGGTGTCAGGGGACCCCTACGAGCAGTACTTC.

The chain joins TRBV6-2 or TRBV6-3 to TRBJ1-1, with a tentative D call TRBD1 (5 bases). The CDR3 has 14 residues. Trimming took 5 bases from V and 5 from J, leaving 15 bases between them. CDR1 MNHEY and CDR2 SVGEGT come from the germline V gene. The CDR3 DNA sequence: TGTGCCAGCAGTGTCCGCCAGGGAAGAACTGAAGCTTTCTTT. Its translation: CASSVRQGRTEAFF.

The chain combines TRBV27 with TRBJ1-2; D is possibly TRBD1 (5 bases). The germline CDR1 and CDR2 sequences are MNHEY and SMNVEV (reference sequence). V lost 2 bases and J 8 bases, leaving 12 bases between the germline ends. The CDR3 has 13 amino acids. CDR3 in DNA: TGTGCCAGCAGTTTAGCGCCAGGGATAGGCTACACCTTC. Its protein product is CASSLAPGIGYTF.

The chain employs TRBV6-2 or TRBV6-3 and TRBJ2-4; D not certain. Germline V gene sequence: CDR1 MNHEY, CDR2 SVGEGT. This CDR3 is 15 amino acids long. V shed 5 bases and J shed 0 bases, with 11 bases lying between them. The CDR3 region is CASSNPRLAKNIQYF. Written as DNA, the CDR3 is TGTGCCAGCAGTAACCCGAGACTAGCCAAAAACATTCAGTACTTC.

The chain is built from TRBV6-6 and TRBJ2-5, with D hard to call. V lost 7 bases and J lost 5, with 14 bases in between. Per the germline V gene, CDR1 is MNHNY and CDR2 is SVGAGI (reference sequence). The CDR3 spans 13 residues. Here the CDR3 DNA reads TGTGCCAGCACCCCCCCCGAGAGTGAGACCCAGTACTTC. Protein product: CASTPPESETQYF.

Here the CDR3 reads CASSSLPRGGPLGLYGYTF. The CDR3 DNA reads TGTGCCAGCAGCTCACTTCCTAGGGGAGGCCCTCTGGGGCTATATGGCTACACCTTC. The chain employs TRBV13 and TRBJ1-2; a weak D match, TRBD1 (5 bases). The CDR3 is 19 amino acids. The germline V gene encodes CDR1 PRHDT and CDR2 FYEKMQ (reference sequence). V shed 4 bases and J shed 5 bases, with 29 bases lying between them.

In DNA, the CDR3 is TGCAGTGCTAGTTCTACGGCGGGGGGTGTCTACAATGAGCAGTTCTTC. This encodes CSASSTAGGVYNEQFF. The V call is TRBV20-1, the J call TRBJ2-1; 8 nucleotides agree with TRBD2. After removal of 3 bases from V and 3 bases from J, the junction contained 10 bases not matched to a gene. Per germline, CDR1 DFQATT and CDR2 SNEGSKA (reference sequence). The CDR3 has 16 residues.

This sequence joins TRBV10-3 and TRBJ2-3; TRBD2 matches at 12 bases. The CDR3 consists of 15 residues. Trimming cost V 7 bases and J 2 bases; bases outside gene matches: 4. Germline CDR1 ENHRY, CDR2 SYGVKD. The CDR3 nucleotides read TGTGCCATCACCGGACTAGCGGGAACCACAGATACGCAGTATTTT. This codes for CAITGLAGTTDTQYF.

CDR3 amino acids: CSASMTATNEKLFF. The CDR3, as DNA: TGCAGTGCTAGTATGACTGCAACTAATGAAAAACTGTTTTTT. The V and J genes are TRBV20-1 and TRBJ1-4; D not resolved. Germline V gives CDR1 DFQATT, CDR2 SNEGSKA (reference sequence). The V end lost 3 bases, the J end lost 0 bases, and 8 bases lay between the germline ends. This CDR3 is built from 14 residues.